This T cell receptor beta chain is from a study of response to subunit inactivated influenza vaccine. There are 13 residues in the CDR3. V lost 7 bases and J lost 5; bases outside the gene matches: 3. TCRdb re-called the RT-PCR reads with MiXCR, one entry per CDR3 protein. Here the sample spans 500,000 to 700,000 distinct CDR3 sequences, 20% to 25% being singletons. Another study also made use of these data, one on T cells expressing NK-cell markers. As reported in that work: UMIs were included in TCR beta cDNA generated by 5'RACE template switching.

This receptor was identified in a man aged 45-60 years who received an inactivated influenza vaccine. This chain joins TRBV12-3 or TRBV12-4 and TRBJ2-1; 9 nucleotides align to TRBD2. The sample was CD4+ T cells sorted from PBMCs, taken less than 13 days after vaccination. As DNA, the CDR3 is TGTGCCAGCATGACTAGCGGCGACAATGAGCAGTTCTTC. It encodes CASMTSGDNEQFF.